One and the same sample provided the 7 T cell receptor beta chains below, sequenced in a study of blood T cell repertoires in COVID-19. Measured with immunoSEQ multiplex PCR; TCRdb has only the in-frame clones, and not every one. The sample records about 50,000 clones, more than 80% being singletons. The source material was peripheral blood. These receptors were collected from a middle-aged man with acute or convalescent COVID-19.

The chain employs TRBV7-8 and TRBJ2-2; 12 nucleotides line up with TRBD2. V lost 4 bases to trimming and J lost 5 bases; unmatched junction nucleotides: 14. CDR1 and CDR2 from the germline V gene are SGHVS and FQNEAQ. This CDR3 spans 19 amino acids. CDR3 DNA: TGTGCCAGCAGCTCGCGGGCCTTCCCTAGCGGGGGGGGGACCGGGGAGCTGTTTTTT. Protein: CASSSRAFPSGGGTGELFF. The full variable domain, with the rest looked up from reference TRBV7-8 and TRBJ2-2, is GAGVSQSPRYKVAKRGQDVALRCDPISGHVSLFWYQQALGQGPEFLTYFQNEAQLDKSGLPSDRFFAERPEGSVSTLKIQRTQQEDSAVYLCASSSRAFPSGGGTGELFFGEGSRLTVL.

The chain carries TRBV7-9 and TRBJ2-7; D gene ambiguous. Between the trimmed V and J ends, which lost 1 base and 3 bases, there was a span of 13 bases. From germline, CDR1 is SEHNR and CDR2 FQNEAQ (reference sequence). The CDR3 consists of 15 residues. The DNA for the CDR3 is TGTGCCAGCAGCTTAGACGGCGGTCCCAACTACGAGCAGTACTTC. Protein: CASSLDGGPNYEQYF.

V is TRBV5-6 and J is TRBJ2-5; TRBD1 might be the D (5 bases). Between the trimmed V and J ends, which lost 2 bases and 3 bases, there was a span of 11 bases. The CDR3 extends over 14 amino acids. Looked up from germline, CDR1 is SGHDT and CDR2 is YYEEEE. CDR3 sequence reads: CASSFQGLEETQYF. CDR3 nucleotides: TGTGCCAGCAGCTTTCAGGGATTGGAAGAGACCCAGTACTTC.

The gene calls are TRBV18 and TRBJ2-5, with TRBD1 matching 7 bases. The V segment lost 2 bases and the J segment 1 base; nucleotides outside the gene matches: 4. This CDR3 is 15 amino acids long. Germline assignment: CDR1 KGHSH and CDR2 LQKENI. The CDR3 protein is CASSPKGQTQETQYF. The CDR3 DNA follows: TGTGCCAGCTCACCAAAGGGACAGACCCAAGAGACCCAGTACTTC.

The gene calls are TRBV12-5 and TRBJ1-3; TRBD1 aligns across 8 bases. The CDR3 consists of 17 residues. Germline assignment: CDR1 LGHNT and CDR2 FRNRAP. Unmatched junction bases numbered 4, after V lost 0 bases and J lost 0 bases. CDR3 protein: CASGLVGTGGSGNTIYF. DNA of the CDR3: TGTGCTAGTGGTTTGGTTGGGACAGGCGGCTCTGGAAACACCATATATTTT.

This clone occurred a few times. The chain uses TRBV6-5 and TRBJ1-2; the D is unclear. V lost 6 bases, J lost 2 bases, and 10 bases lay in between. The V gene's germline CDR1 is MNHEY and CDR2 SVGAGI. This CDR3 has 13 amino acids. DNA for the CDR3: TGTGCCAGCAGGACACAGCAAAACTATGGCTACACCTTC. Its protein product is CASRTQQNYGYTF.

The chain joins TRBV11-2 to TRBJ2-3; possible D gene TRBD2, 6 bases. The germline V gene has CDR1 SGHAT and CDR2 FQNNGV. With 4 bases removed from V and 10 bases from J, the gap between germline ends came to 21 bases. The CDR3 length is 15 residues. As DNA, the CDR3 is TGTGCCAGCAGCTCAACGGGACTTTCCGTTAAAGCGCAGTATTTT. Translation: CASSSTGLSVKAQYF.